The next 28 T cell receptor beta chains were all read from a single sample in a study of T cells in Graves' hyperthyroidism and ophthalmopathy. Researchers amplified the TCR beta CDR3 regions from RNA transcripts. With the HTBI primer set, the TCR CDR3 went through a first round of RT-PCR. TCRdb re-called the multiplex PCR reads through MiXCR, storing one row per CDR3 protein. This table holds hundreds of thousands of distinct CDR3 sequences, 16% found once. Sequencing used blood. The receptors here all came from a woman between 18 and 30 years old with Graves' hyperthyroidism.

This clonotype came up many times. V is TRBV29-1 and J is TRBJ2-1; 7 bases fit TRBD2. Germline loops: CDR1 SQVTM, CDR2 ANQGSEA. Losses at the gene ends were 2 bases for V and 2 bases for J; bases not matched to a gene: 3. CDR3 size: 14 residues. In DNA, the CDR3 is TGCAGCGTTGAACAGAGCGGGACCTACAATGAGCAGTTCTTC. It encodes CSVEQSGTYNEQFF.

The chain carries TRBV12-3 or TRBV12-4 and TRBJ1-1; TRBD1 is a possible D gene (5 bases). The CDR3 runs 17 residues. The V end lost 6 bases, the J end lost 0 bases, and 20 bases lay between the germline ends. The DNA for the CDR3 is TGTGCCAGCAGAGACCGGGACCGTCGGGGGATGAACACTGAAGCTTTCTTT. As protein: CASRDRDRRGMNTEAFF.

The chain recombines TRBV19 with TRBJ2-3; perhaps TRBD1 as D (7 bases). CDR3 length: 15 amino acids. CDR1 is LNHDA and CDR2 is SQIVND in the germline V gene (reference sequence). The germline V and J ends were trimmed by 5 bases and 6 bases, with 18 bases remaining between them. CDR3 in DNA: TGTGCCAGTAGTGATACGGAGGGGGCGGCGGATACGCAGTATTTT. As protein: CASSDTEGAADTQYF.

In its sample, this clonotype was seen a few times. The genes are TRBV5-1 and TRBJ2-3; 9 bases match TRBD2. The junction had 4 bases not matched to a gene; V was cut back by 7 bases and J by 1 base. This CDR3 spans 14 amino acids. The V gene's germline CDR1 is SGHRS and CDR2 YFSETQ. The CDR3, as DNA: TGCGCCAGCGAGGGCGGGAGGGGCACAGATACGCAGTATTTT. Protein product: CASEGGRGTDTQYF.

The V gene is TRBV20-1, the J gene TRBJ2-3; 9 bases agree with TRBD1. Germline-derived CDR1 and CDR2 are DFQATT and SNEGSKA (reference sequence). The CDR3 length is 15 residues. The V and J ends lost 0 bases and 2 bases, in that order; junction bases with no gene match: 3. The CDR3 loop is CSAREGTGFTDTQYF. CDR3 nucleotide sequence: TGCAGTGCTAGAGAGGGGACAGGGTTCACAGATACGCAGTATTTT.

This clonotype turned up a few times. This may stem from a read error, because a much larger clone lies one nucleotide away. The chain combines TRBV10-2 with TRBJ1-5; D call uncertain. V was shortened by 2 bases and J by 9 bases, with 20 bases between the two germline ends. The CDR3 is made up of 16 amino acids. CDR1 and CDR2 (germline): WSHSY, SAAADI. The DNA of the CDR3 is TGCGCCAGCAGTGAGAGCGCCGCAGGAGTTGATCGGCCCCAGCATTTT. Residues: CASSESAAGVDRPQHF.

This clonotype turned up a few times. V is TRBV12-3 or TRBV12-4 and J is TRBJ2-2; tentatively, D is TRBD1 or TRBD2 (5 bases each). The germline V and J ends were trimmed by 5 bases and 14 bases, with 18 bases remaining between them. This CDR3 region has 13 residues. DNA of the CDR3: TGTGCCAGCAGTCCTCTACCGGGACCCGATCTGTTTTTT. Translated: CASSPLPGPDLFF.

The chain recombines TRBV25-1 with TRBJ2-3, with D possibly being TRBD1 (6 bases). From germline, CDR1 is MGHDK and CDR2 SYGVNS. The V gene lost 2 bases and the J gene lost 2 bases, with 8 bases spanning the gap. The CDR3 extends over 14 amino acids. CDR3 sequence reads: CASSEGQYTDTQYF. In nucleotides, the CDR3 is TGTGCCAGCAGTGAAGGACAGTACACAGATACGCAGTATTTT. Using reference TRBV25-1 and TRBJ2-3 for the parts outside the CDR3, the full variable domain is EADIYQTPRYLVIGTGKKITLECSQTMGHDKMYWYQQDPGMELHLIHYSYGVNSTEKGDLSSESTVSRIRTEHFPLTLESARPSHTSQYLCASSEGQYTDTQYFGPGTRLTVL.

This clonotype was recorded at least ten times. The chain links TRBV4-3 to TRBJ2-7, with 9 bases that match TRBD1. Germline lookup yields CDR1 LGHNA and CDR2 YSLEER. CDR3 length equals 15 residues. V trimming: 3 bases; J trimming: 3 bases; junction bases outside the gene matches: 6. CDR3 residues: CASSQDRGSFYEQYF. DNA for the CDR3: TGCGCCAGCAGCCAGGACAGGGGCAGCTTCTACGAGCAGTACTTC.

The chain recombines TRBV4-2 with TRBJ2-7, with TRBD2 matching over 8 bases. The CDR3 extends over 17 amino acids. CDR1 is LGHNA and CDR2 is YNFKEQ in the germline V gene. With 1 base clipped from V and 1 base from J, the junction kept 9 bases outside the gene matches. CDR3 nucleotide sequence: TGTGCCAGCAGCCAAGGGGATCGCGGGGGGCTATCCTACGAGCAGTACTTC. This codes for CASSQGDRGGLSYEQYF.

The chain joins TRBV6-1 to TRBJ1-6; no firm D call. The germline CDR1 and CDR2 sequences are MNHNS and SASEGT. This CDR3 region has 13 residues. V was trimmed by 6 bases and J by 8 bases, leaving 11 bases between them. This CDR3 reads CASRRDEYSPLHF. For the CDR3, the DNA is TGTGCCAGCAGGCGAGATGAGTATTCACCCCTCCACTTT.

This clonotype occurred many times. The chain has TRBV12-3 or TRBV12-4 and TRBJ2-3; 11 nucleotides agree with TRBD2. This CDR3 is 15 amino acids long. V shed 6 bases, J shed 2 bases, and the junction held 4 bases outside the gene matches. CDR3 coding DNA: TGTGCCAGCAGGCGGACTAGCGGGTTCACAGATACGCAGTATTTT. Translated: CASRRTSGFTDTQYF.

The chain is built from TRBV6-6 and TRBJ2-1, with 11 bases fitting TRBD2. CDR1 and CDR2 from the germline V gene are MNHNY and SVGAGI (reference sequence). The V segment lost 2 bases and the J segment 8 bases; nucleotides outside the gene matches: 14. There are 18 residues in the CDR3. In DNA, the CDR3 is TGTGCCAGCAGTTACCGGGCTAGCGGGAGGTCTTATATGGATGAGCAGTTCTTC. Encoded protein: CASSYRASGRSYMDEQFF.

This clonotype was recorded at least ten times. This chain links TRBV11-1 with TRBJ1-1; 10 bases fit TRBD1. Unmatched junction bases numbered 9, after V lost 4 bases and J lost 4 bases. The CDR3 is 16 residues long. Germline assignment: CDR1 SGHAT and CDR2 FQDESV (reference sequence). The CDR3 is CASSYKAGQGVTEAFF. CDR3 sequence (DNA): TGTGCCAGCAGCTATAAAGCCGGACAGGGGGTCACTGAAGCTTTCTTT. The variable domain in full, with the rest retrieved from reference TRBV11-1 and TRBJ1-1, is EAEVAQSPRYKITEKSQAVAFWCDPISGHATLYWYRQILGQGPELLVQFQDESVVDDSQLPKDRFSAERLKGVDSTLKIQPAELGDSAMYLCASSYKAGQGVTEAFFGQGTRLTVV.

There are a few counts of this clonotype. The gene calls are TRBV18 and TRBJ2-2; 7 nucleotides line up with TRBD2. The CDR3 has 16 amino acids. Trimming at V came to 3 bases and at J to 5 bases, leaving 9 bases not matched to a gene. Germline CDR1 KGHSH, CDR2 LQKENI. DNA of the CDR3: TGTGCCAGCTCACCTTCGTCGGGAGGTAGTACCGGGGAGCTGTTTTTT. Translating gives CASSPSSGGSTGELFF.

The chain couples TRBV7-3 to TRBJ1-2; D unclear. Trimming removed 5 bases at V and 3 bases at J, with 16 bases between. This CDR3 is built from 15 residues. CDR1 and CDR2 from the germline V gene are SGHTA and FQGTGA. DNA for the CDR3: TGTGCCAGCAGCCAAGGAAAAGGTGTATACTATGGCTACACCTTC. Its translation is CASSQGKGVYYGYTF.

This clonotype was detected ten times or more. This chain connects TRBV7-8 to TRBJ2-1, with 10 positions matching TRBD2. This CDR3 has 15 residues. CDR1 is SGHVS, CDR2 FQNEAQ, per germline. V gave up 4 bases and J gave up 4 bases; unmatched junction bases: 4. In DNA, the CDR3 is TGTGCCAGCAGCTCGCTAGCGGGAGCGTACAATGAGCAGTTCTTC. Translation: CASSSLAGAYNEQFF.

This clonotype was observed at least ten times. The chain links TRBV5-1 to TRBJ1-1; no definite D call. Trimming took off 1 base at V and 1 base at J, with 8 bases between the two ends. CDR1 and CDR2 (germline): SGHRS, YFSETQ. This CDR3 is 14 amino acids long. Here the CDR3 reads CASSLSLGNTEAFF. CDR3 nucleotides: TGCGCCAGCAGCTTGAGTTTGGGGAACACTGAAGCTTTCTTT. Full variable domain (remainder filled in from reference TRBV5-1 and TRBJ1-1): KAGVTQTPRYLIKTRGQQVTLSCSPISGHRSVSWYQQTPGQGLQFLFEYFSETQRNKGNFPGRFSGRQFSNSRSEMNVSTLELGDSALYLCASSLSLGNTEAFFGQGTRLTVV.

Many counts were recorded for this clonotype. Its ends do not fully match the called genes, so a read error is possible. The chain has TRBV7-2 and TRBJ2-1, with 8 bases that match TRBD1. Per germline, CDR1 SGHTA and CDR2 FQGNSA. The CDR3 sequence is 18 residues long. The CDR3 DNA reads TGTGCCAGCAGCTTAGTCACAGGGGGTCCTCACCTTTACAGTGAGCAGTTCTTC. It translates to CASSLVTGGPHLYSEQFF.

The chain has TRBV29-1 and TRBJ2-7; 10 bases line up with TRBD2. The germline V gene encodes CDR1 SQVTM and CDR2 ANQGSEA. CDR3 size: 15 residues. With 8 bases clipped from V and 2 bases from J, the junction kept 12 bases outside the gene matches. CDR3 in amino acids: CSIRFSGRPPYEQYF. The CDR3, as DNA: TGCAGCATTCGCTTTAGCGGGAGGCCCCCCTACGAGCAGTACTTC.

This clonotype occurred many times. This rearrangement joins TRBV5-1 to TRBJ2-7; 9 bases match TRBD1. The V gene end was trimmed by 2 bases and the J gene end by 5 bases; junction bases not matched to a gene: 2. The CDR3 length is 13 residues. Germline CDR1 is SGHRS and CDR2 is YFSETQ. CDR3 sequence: CASSFGTGNEQYF. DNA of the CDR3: TGCGCCAGCAGCTTCGGGACAGGGAACGAGCAGTACTTC.

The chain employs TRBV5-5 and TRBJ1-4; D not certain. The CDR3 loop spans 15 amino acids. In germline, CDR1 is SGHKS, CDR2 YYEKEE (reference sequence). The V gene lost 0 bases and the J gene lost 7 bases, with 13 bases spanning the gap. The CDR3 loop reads CASSLDAAGVEKLFF. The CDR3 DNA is TGTGCCAGCAGCTTGGATGCTGCGGGCGTTGAAAAACTGTTTTTT.

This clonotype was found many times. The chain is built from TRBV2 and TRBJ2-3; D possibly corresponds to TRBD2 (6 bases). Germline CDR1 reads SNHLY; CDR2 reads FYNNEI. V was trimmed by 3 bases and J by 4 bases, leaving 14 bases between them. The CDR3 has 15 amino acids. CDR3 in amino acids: CASSDRFSGPDTQYF. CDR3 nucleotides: TGTGCCAGCAGTGATCGGTTTAGCGGCCCAGATACGCAGTATTTT.

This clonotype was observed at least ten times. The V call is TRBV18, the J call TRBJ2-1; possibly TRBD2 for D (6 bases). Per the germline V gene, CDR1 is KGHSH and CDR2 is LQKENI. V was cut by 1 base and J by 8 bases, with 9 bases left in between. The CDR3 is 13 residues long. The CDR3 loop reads CASSPRGVDEQFF. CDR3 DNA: TGTGCCAGCTCACCACGCGGGGTGGATGAGCAGTTCTTC.

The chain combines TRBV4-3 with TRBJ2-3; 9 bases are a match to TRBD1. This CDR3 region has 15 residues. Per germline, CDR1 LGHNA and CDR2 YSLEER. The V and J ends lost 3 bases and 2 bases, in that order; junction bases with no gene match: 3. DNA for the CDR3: TGCGCCAGCAGCCAGACAGGGGGATACACAGATACGCAGTATTTT. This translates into CASSQTGGYTDTQYF.

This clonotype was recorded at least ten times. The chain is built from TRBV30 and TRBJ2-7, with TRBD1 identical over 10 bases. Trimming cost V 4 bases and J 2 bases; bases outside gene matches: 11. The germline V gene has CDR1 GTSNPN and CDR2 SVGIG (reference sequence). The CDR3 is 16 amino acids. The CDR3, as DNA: TGTGCCTGGACCCAGCCGACAGGGGGCCCCCCCTACGAGCAGTACTTC. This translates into CAWTQPTGGPPYEQYF.

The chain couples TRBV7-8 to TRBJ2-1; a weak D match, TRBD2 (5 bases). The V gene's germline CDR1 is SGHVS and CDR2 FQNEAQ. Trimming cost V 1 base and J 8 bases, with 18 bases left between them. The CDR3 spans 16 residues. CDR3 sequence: CASSLEPSRAPDEQFF. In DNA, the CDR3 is TGTGCCAGCAGCTTAGAACCTAGCCGAGCCCCGGATGAGCAGTTCTTC.

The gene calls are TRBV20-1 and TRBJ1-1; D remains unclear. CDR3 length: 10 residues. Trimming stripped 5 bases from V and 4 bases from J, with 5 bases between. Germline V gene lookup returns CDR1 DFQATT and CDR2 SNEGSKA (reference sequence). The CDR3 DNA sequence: TGCAGTGCTGCAAGCACTGAAGCTTTCTTT. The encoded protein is CSAASTEAFF.